This T cell receptor (beta chain) was sequenced during a study of Graves' ophthalmopathy and Graves' hyperthyroidism. Across the study: Samples of peripheral blood were obtained at initial diagnosis, prior to treatment of any kind.

Investigators amplified TCR beta CDR3 regions from RNA transcripts. First-round RT-PCR employed HTBI primers, with a second-round multiplex PCR after it. One entry per CDR3 protein results from TCRdb running MiXCR on the multiplex PCR reads. The table records 500,000 to 800,000 distinct CDR3 sequences, under 50% of them present only once. For this clonotype: Its antigen is unknown.

This CDR3 comprises 14 residues. CDR1 is KGHDR, CDR2 SFDVKD, per germline. V was shortened by 2 bases and J by 16 bases, with 17 bases between the two germline ends. Certain patients, namely those with other autoimmune diseases, uncontrolled infections, pregnancy or lactation, were excluded. Whole-study results and caveats: The authors also found most expanded thyroid clonotypes above 0.001 frequency in blood.

The chain has TRBV24-1 and TRBJ2-6, with D possibly matching TRBD2 (5 bases). The source material was peripheral blood. This sequence originates from an adult man with Graves' ophthalmopathy. CDR3 DNA sequence: TGTGCCACCAGTGATTCGATGAACACCGGGGAGCTGACTTTC. Translating gives CATSDSMNTGELTF.